This note documents a single T cell receptor beta chain sequence. This clonotype showed up many times. Its antigen is unknown. The sample holds no much larger clone one base away, and base qualities are not on file. The data stem from a study of T-cell reconstitution after alpha-beta-depleted transplantation in children (TCRdb year 2016). Broadly, across the study: T-cell immune reconstitution after TCRalphabeta/CD19-depleted allogeneic hematopoietic cell transplantation in children was quantitatively tracked in the study by means of TCR repertoire profiling.

What the authors observed across the whole study: Apparently early alphabetaT-cell count recovery about two months after transplant reportedly relied on only several hundred rapidly expanded clones derived from non-depleted graft cells. In some patients, the high TCRbeta diversity seen at day 60 was put down to recipient T cells and intrathymic progenitors that had survived conditioning. Over the following months the frequencies of hyperexpanded clones went down, and after one year T-cell counts and TCRbeta diversity were mostly credited to newly produced T cells.

The receptor library was made with PCR. Sequencing relied on an Illumina HiSeq 2500. To normalize quantification of the TCRbeta repertoire, the TCR libraries were built with molecular barcoding that relied on unique molecular identifiers. Using fastp trimming at Q25 and MiXCR clonotype assembly, TCRdb reanalyzed the public sequencing data and kept in-frame beta chains. Each entry merges the rows of one CDR3 protein and shows their most common DNA and genes. Here the sample has 500,000 to 650,000 distinct CDR3 sequences; 10% to 15% occur a single time. The ten largest account for roughly 2.3% of the sample. From the cysteine up to the phenylalanine, the CDR3 has a length of 13 residues. Only the CDR3 part of the read is kept: 39 bases, read in frame from the first base. V is shortened by 7 bases, J by 4 bases, and the region joining them spans 16 bases. As encoded in the germline V gene, CDR1 is SQVTM while CDR2 is ANQGSEA.

The treatment or condition label of this sample denotes: allogeneic hematopoietic cell transplantation with graft depleted of TCRalphabeta T cells and CD19 B cells. Transplant recipients were children who received TCRalphabeta/CD19-depleted allogeneic hematopoietic cell grafts. The sample in question was PBMCs, mostly from graft donor cells, obtained 360 days after TCRalphabeta/CD19-depleted stem cell transplant. The V and J genes are TRBV29-1 and TRBJ1-1, with an unclear D gene assignment. This clonotype was sampled from a male patient between 5 and 17 years old who had a stem cell transplant for acute myeloid leukemia, so the T cells may come from the graft donor. The nucleotide sequence is given as TGCAGCGCCCGGATCAGTCCGGGCACTGAAGCTTTCTTT. Translated, this gives CSARISPGTEAFF.